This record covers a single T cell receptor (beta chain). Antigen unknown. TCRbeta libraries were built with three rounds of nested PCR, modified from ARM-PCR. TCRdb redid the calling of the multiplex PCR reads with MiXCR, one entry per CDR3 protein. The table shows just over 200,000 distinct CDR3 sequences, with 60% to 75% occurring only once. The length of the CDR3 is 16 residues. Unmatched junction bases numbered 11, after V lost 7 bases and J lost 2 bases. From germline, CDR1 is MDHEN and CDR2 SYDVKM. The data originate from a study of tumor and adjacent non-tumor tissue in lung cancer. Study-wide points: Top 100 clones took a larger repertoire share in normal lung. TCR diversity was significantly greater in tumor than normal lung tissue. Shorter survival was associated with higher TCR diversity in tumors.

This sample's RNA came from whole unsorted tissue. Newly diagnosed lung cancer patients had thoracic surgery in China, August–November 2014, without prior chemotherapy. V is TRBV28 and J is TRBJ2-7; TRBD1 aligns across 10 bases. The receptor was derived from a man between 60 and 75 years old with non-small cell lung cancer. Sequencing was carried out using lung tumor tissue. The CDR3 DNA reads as TGTGCCAGCACCCAGCCCGGGACAGGGGCCCCCTACGAGCAGTACTTC. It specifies CASTQPGTGAPYEQYF.